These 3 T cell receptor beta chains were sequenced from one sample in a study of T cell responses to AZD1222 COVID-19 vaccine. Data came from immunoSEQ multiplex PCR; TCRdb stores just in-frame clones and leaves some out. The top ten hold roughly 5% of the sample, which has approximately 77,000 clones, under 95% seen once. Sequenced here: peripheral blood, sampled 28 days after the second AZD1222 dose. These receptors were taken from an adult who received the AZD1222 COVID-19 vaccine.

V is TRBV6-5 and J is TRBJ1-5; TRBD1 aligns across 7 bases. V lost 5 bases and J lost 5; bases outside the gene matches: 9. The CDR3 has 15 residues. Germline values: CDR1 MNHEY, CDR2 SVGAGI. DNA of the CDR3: TGTGCCAGCAGTCGCCGCAGGGGGTTTGATCAGCCCCAGCATTTT. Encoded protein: CASSRRRGFDQPQHF.

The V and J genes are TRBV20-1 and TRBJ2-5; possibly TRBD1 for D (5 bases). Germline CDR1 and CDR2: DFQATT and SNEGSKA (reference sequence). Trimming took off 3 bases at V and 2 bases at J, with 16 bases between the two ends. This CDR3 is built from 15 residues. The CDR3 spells CSASSETGAQETQYF. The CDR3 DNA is TGCAGTGCTAGTTCAGAGACTGGGGCGCAAGAGACCCAGTACTTC.

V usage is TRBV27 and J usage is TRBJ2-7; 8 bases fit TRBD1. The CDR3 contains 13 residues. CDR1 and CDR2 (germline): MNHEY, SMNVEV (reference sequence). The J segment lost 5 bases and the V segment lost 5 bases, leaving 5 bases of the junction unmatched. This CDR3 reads CASSLDRGHEQYF. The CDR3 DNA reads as TGTGCCAGCAGTCTCGACAGGGGCCACGAGCAGTACTTC.